Each of the 31 T cell receptor beta chains below was sequenced from the same sample in a study of T cell changes during pregnancy in multiple sclerosis. The protocol was immunoSEQ multiplex PCR, while the TCRdb copy is restricted to in-frame clones and leaves out a portion. The sample consists of about 69,000 clones, roughly nine tenths of them appearing once. The material sequenced was CD4+ T cells from peripheral blood mononuclear cells, taken in the third trimester of pregnancy. The source is a female donor in good health, enrolled as a control in a pregnancy study.

V is TRBV7-9 and J is TRBJ1-1; D uncertain. This CDR3 has 12 residues. The germline V gene has CDR1 SEHNR and CDR2 FQNEAQ (reference sequence). Trimming shortened V by 6 bases and J by 7 bases, and 12 bases separated the two germline ends. CDR3 amino acids: CASRPLGSEAFF. The DNA of the CDR3 is TGTGCCAGCAGGCCTCTTGGCAGTGAAGCTTTCTTT.

CDR3 sequence (DNA): TGTGCCAGCAGCTTGGGGGACAACTCAAACACTGAAGCTTTCTTT. It encodes CASSLGDNSNTEAFF. The J gene is TRBJ1-1, the V gene TRBV7-8, with a tentative D call TRBD1 (6 bases). Germline CDR1 and CDR2: SGHVS and FQNEAQ. The CDR3 has 15 amino acids. V was trimmed by 3 bases and J by 2 bases, leaving 13 bases between them.

This clone was counted between two and nine times. The gene calls are TRBV6-1 and TRBJ2-7; TRBD1 is a possible D gene (6 bases). The germline V gene encodes CDR1 MNHNS and CDR2 SASEGT. Between the trimmed V and J ends, which lost 1 base and 1 base, there was a span of 11 bases. This CDR3 comprises 15 residues. The CDR3 DNA is TGTGCCAGCAGTGAAGGGACAGTCGCTTCCTACGAGCAGTACTTC. It translates to CASSEGTVASYEQYF.

The table lists this clone with a count of one. The rearrangement links TRBV5-5 to TRBJ1-2; D gene unclear. CDR3 length equals 14 residues. Trimming removed 0 bases at V and 3 bases at J, with 9 bases between. Looked up from germline, CDR1 is SGHKS and CDR2 is YYEKEE (reference sequence). DNA for the CDR3: TGTGCCAGCAGCTTGGATGGCCAGGACTATGGCTACACCTTC. Residues: CASSLDGQDYGYTF.

This chain uses TRBV5-6 with TRBJ1-1, with D possibly TRBD1 on 5 matching bases. Germline lookup yields CDR1 SGHDT and CDR2 YYEEEE. CDR3 size: 14 residues. Trimming cost V 2 bases and J 1 base, with 9 bases left between them. This chain's CDR3 is CASSFSRANTEAFF. The CDR3 DNA is TGTGCCAGCAGCTTCAGCAGGGCGAACACTGAAGCTTTCTTT.

The chain is built from TRBV5-4 and TRBJ1-1; tentatively, D is TRBD1 (5 bases). CDR3 length: 15 residues. The germline V and J ends were trimmed by 0 bases and 4 bases, with 13 bases remaining between them. From germline, CDR1 is SGHNT and CDR2 YYREEE (reference sequence). The CDR3: CASSLGGGVITEAFF. The CDR3 DNA sequence: TGTGCCAGCAGCTTGGGGGGGGGTGTAATCACTGAAGCTTTCTTT.

The chain couples TRBV19 to TRBJ1-4; 10 nucleotides match TRBD1. The CDR3 spans 13 residues. Losses at the gene ends were 5 bases for V and 10 bases for J; bases not matched to a gene: 4. Per germline, CDR1 LNHDA and CDR2 SQIVND (reference sequence). This chain's CDR3 is CASSSGQGGKLFF. CDR3 sequence (DNA): TGTGCCAGTAGTTCTGGACAGGGGGGAAAACTGTTTTTT.

J is TRBJ2-7 and V is TRBV18; D not certain. Germline CDR1 reads KGHSH; CDR2 reads LQKENI. V was shortened by 3 bases and J by 0 bases, with 12 bases between the two germline ends. The CDR3 totals 15 residues. The CDR3 DNA follows: TGTGCCAGCTCACCCGGCAGGCAGAGCTCCTACGAGCAGTACTTC. This gives the protein CASSPGRQSSYEQYF.

As to this clone: In the same sample, other DNA sequences code for this CDR3. The chain combines TRBV19 with TRBJ2-7; 8 positions agree with TRBD2. The ends lost 5 bases at V and 0 bases at J; junction bases unmatched: 3. Germline V gene lookup returns CDR1 LNHDA and CDR2 SQIVND (reference sequence). The CDR3 covers 14 residues. The CDR3 loop is CASSRGGSSYEQYF. As DNA, the CDR3 is TGTGCCAGTAGTCGCGGGGGGAGCTCCTACGAGCAGTACTTC.

The V gene is TRBV7-2, the J gene TRBJ1-1, with 8 bases that match TRBD1. There are 14 residues in the CDR3. Germline V gene sequence: CDR1 SGHTA, CDR2 FQGNSA. J lost 3 bases, V lost 6 bases, and 6 bases had no gene match. The CDR3 reads CASREDREHTEAFF. CDR3 coding DNA: TGTGCCAGCAGAGAGGACAGGGAACACACTGAAGCTTTCTTT.

This chain links TRBV5-1 with TRBJ1-5, with a possible D match to TRBD1 (6 bases). This CDR3 region has 15 residues. Trimming stripped 4 bases from V and 3 bases from J, with 14 bases between. Germline-derived CDR1 and CDR2 are SGHRS and YFSETQ. CDR3 sequence reads: CASSLTGQLNQPQHF. CDR3 DNA: TGCGCCAGCAGCCTAACAGGGCAGCTCAATCAGCCCCAGCATTTT.

The chain is built from TRBV5-1 and TRBJ1-2, with 10 bases lining up with TRBD1. V trimming: 0 bases; J trimming: 4 bases; junction bases outside the gene matches: 9. Germline-derived CDR1 and CDR2 are SGHRS and YFSETQ. CDR3 length equals 17 residues. The DNA of the CDR3 is TGCGCCAGCAGCTTGGACGGGACAGGGGATTTCATCTATGGCTACACCTTC. Translating gives CASSLDGTGDFIYGYTF.

V and J are TRBV6-1 and TRBJ1-2; D is perhaps TRBD1 (5 bases). Germline values: CDR1 MNHNS, CDR2 SASEGT. This CDR3 region has 13 residues. V dropped 3 bases and J dropped 4 bases, with 9 bases sitting between them. The CDR3 spells CASSEGLIYGYTF. The DNA of the CDR3 is TGTGCCAGCAGTGAGGGACTGATCTATGGCTACACCTTC.

The chain links TRBV9 to TRBJ1-1; D may be TRBD1 (6 bases). V was pared by 4 bases and J by 0 bases, with 13 bases between. The CDR3 is 15 amino acids. The germline gives CDR1 SGDLS, CDR2 YYNGEE. CDR3 in amino acids: CASSPSGTLNTEAFF. The CDR3 coding sequence is TGTGCCAGCAGCCCTTCCGGGACACTGAACACTGAAGCTTTCTTT.

The rearrangement joins TRBV4-1 to TRBJ2-1; 15 bases fit TRBD2. V shed 6 bases, J shed 0 bases, and the junction held 6 bases outside the gene matches. The germline gives CDR1 MGHRA, CDR2 YSYEKL. The CDR3 covers 18 residues. The DNA for the CDR3 is TGCGCCAGCAGAGGTGGGACTAGCGGGGGGACCTCCTACAATGAGCAGTTCTTC. It codes for CASRGGTSGGTSYNEQFF.

The V gene is TRBV6-5, the J gene TRBJ1-6; D possibly corresponds to TRBD1 (5 bases). The CDR3 covers 13 residues. Deletions cut 6 bases from V and 9 bases from J, with 12 bases between. Germline V gene lookup returns CDR1 MNHEY and CDR2 SVGAGI. CDR3 nucleotide sequence: TGTGCCAGCAGGCGGGACCGCTCTTCACCCCTCCACTTT. It translates to CASRRDRSSPLHF.

This sequence joins TRBV9 and TRBJ2-2, with TRBD2 matching over 7 bases. Germline CDR1 and CDR2: SGDLS and YYNGEE. Trimming took 4 bases from V and 0 from J; bases not matched to a gene: 9. The CDR3 totals 17 residues. CDR3 sequence: CASSPGRRGTNTGELFF. CDR3 in DNA: TGTGCCAGCAGCCCCGGGCGGCGGGGGACGAACACCGGGGAGCTGTTTTTT.

The rearrangement joins TRBV29-1 to TRBJ1-4; a possible D gene is TRBD1 (5 bases). V lost 4 bases and J 2 bases, leaving 11 bases between the germline ends. Germline CDR1 is SQVTM and CDR2 is ANQGSEA. The CDR3 covers 14 residues. The CDR3 loop reads CSVVGGATNEKLFF. The CDR3 DNA follows: TGCAGCGTTGTGGGTGGGGCCACTAATGAAAAACTGTTTTTT.

The genes are TRBV2 and TRBJ2-2; D possibly corresponds to TRBD2 (6 bases). Germline V gene sequence: CDR1 SNHLY, CDR2 FYNNEI. The ends were cut back, 5 bases at V and 2 bases at J, with 9 bases in the middle. This CDR3 has 14 residues. The CDR3 region has the DNA TGTGCCAGCAGTCGACTAGTCAACACCGGGGAGCTGTTTTTT. Translated: CASSRLVNTGELFF. Full variable domain (rest looked up from reference TRBV2 and TRBJ2-2): EPEVTQTPSHQVTQMGQEVILRCVPISNHLYFYWYRQILGQKVEFLVSFYNNEISEKSEIFDDQFSVERPDGSNFTLKIRSTKLEDSAMYFCASSRLVNTGELFFGEGSRLTVL.

This rearrangement joins TRBV6-5 to TRBJ2-2; D is unresolved. This CDR3 spans 14 amino acids. Germline-derived CDR1 and CDR2 are MNHEY and SVGAGI. V was pared by 6 bases and J by 1 base, with 9 bases between. CDR3 in DNA: TGTGCCAGCAGGGCGGCGGTGAACACCGGGGAGCTGTTTTTT. Its protein is CASRAAVNTGELFF.

This chain uses TRBV5-4 with TRBJ2-1, with 10 bases identical to TRBD2. The CDR3 runs 16 residues. The ends lost 1 base at V and 4 bases at J; junction bases unmatched: 5. CDR1 is SGHNT and CDR2 is YYREEE in the germline V gene (reference sequence). For the CDR3, the DNA is TGTGCCAGCAGCTTGAGGGTTAGCGGGGGGTACAATGAGCAGTTCTTC. It yields the protein CASSLRVSGGYNEQFF. Drawing the rest from reference TRBV5-4 and TRBJ2-1, the complete variable domain is ETGVTQSPTHLIKTRGQQVTLRCSSQSGHNTVSWYQQALGQGPQFIFQYYREEENGRGNFPPRFSGLQFPNYSSELNVNALELDDSALYLCASSLRVSGGYNEQFFGPGTRLTVL.

The chain has TRBV7-3 and TRBJ2-1; 7 positions match TRBD1. The CDR3 sequence is 16 residues long. V trimming: 5 bases; J trimming: 5 bases; junction bases outside the gene matches: 12. CDR1 and CDR2 from the germline V gene are SGHTA and FQGTGA. The CDR3 sequence is CASSQTDRLDNNEQFF. CDR3 nucleotide sequence: TGTGCCAGCAGCCAAACGGACAGGTTGGACAACAATGAGCAGTTCTTC.

This chain joins TRBV9 and TRBJ1-2, with 11 bases fitting TRBD1. The V and J ends lost 3 bases and 6 bases, in that order; junction bases with no gene match: 7. Germline CDR1 is SGDLS and CDR2 is YYNGEE. The CDR3 loop spans 15 amino acids. As DNA, the CDR3 is TGTGCCAGCAGCGCGGACAGGGGGCCGTCCCATGGCTACACCTTC. This gives the protein CASSADRGPSHGYTF.

In nucleotides, the CDR3 is TGTGCCAGCAGTGAACAGGGGCCACCGGATGGCTACACCTTC. It is translated as CASSEQGPPDGYTF. V and J are TRBV25-1 and TRBJ1-2; a weak D match, TRBD1 (6 bases). The CDR3 covers 14 residues. Germline lookup yields CDR1 MGHDK and CDR2 SYGVNS. Trimming stripped 2 bases from V and 6 bases from J, with 13 bases between.

The chain employs TRBV11-3 and TRBJ2-5; TRBD2 matches 15 bases. In germline, CDR1 is SGHNT, CDR2 YENEEA. The CDR3 runs 20 residues. V gave up 3 bases and J gave up 2 bases; unmatched junction bases: 13. The CDR3 is CASSFTPGLAGGPQQETQYF. The CDR3 nucleotides read TGTGCCAGCAGCTTTACCCCTGGACTAGCGGGGGGGCCGCAGCAAGAGACCCAGTACTTC.

The chain combines TRBV25-1 with TRBJ1-1; D not certain. The V gene lost 1 base and the J gene lost 1 base, with 10 bases spanning the gap. The CDR3 contains 15 residues. The germline V gene encodes CDR1 MGHDK and CDR2 SYGVNS. In DNA form, the CDR3 reads TGTGCCAGCAGTGAATTCGGGTTTTCGAACACTGAAGCTTTCTTT. Its translation: CASSEFGFSNTEAFF.

This sequence joins TRBV6-6 and TRBJ1-1; 7 bases line up with TRBD1. In germline, CDR1 is MNHNY, CDR2 SVGAGI (reference sequence). The CDR3 contains 14 residues. The junction had 7 bases not matched to a gene; V was cut back by 3 bases and J by 6 bases. The CDR3 is CASSYQGGSAEAFF. Written as DNA, the CDR3 is TGTGCCAGCAGTTATCAGGGGGGCAGCGCTGAAGCTTTCTTT.

The J gene is TRBJ2-2, the V gene TRBV9, with TRBD1 matching over 9 bases. Germline V gene lookup returns CDR1 SGDLS and CDR2 YYNGEE. Germline trimming cut 0 bases from V and 8 bases from J; bases unmatched to any gene: 11. This CDR3 is 17 amino acids long. The CDR3 nucleotides read TGTGCCAGCAGCGTAGACCCGGGACAGGGACGCAGTGGGGAGCTGTTTTTT. It specifies CASSVDPGQGRSGELFF.

The chain uses TRBV4-2 and TRBJ1-3; 9 bases map to TRBD1. CDR3 length: 15 amino acids. Germline CDR1 reads LGHNA; CDR2 reads YNFKEQ. The trim removed 6 bases at V and 3 bases at J, leaving 6 bases unmatched. DNA of the CDR3: TGTGCCAGCAGTAAGGACAGGGGATTTGGAAACACCATATATTTT. It translates to CASSKDRGFGNTIYF.

The V gene is TRBV5-6, the J gene TRBJ1-4; 8 bases are a match to TRBD1. Germline trimming cut 4 bases from V and 10 bases from J; bases unmatched to any gene: 9. The CDR3 spans 14 residues. Germline V gene lookup returns CDR1 SGHDT and CDR2 YYEEEE. The CDR3, as DNA: TGTGCCAGCAGCCTGGGGATGACAGGGGCAAAACTGTTTTTT. Translated: CASSLGMTGAKLFF.

As DNA, the CDR3 is TGCGCCAGCAGCCAAAGCGCCTACAATGAGCAGTTCTTC. It codes for CASSQSAYNEQFF. The genes are TRBV4-1 and TRBJ2-1; no firm D call. This CDR3 has 13 amino acids. Germline V gives CDR1 MGHRA, CDR2 YSYEKL. V shed 2 bases and J shed 2 bases, with 4 bases lying between them.